A single sample gave rise to the 14 T cell receptor beta chains below, sequenced in a study of molecular identifiers for immune sequencing clone quantification. TCRdb re-called the PCR reads with MiXCR, one entry per CDR3 protein. The sample carries approximately 590,000 distinct CDR3 sequences, around 25% recorded once. The sample taken for sequencing was naive CD8+ T cells from blood, with Jurkat cell RNA spiked in. Subset meaning: FACS-sorted CD8+CD4-CCR7+CD45RA+ naive T cells. These receptor sequences come from a human donor in good health. Some libraries in this study had Jurkat cell RNA spiked in.

This clonotype has ten or more counts. V and J are TRBV20-1 and TRBJ2-7; perhaps TRBD1 as D (6 bases). The CDR3 loop spans 15 amino acids. In germline, CDR1 is DFQATT, CDR2 SNEGSKA (reference sequence). V dropped 0 bases and J dropped 0 bases, with 12 bases sitting between them. The CDR3 nucleotides are TGCAGTGCTAGAGATGGGGGCAGCGGCTCCTACGAGCAGTACTTC. Protein: CSARDGGSGSYEQYF.

This clonotype was seen repeatedly, ten times or more. The genes are TRBV2 and TRBJ1-5; 10 bases line up with TRBD1. Germline lookup yields CDR1 SNHLY and CDR2 FYNNEI. The junction had 7 bases not matched to a gene; V was cut back by 5 bases and J by 6 bases. This CDR3 has 15 amino acids. DNA of the CDR3: TGTGCCAGCAGTTCCGTGACAGGGGGCGGTCAGCCCCAGCATTTT. Translating gives CASSSVTGGGQPQHF.

This clonotype has only a few counts. The V and J genes are TRBV7-9 and TRBJ1-1; 7 bases align to TRBD1. Germline V gene sequence: CDR1 SEHNR, CDR2 FQNEAQ (reference sequence). The CDR3 spans 15 residues. Trimming took 5 bases from V and 0 from J; bases not matched to a gene: 6. The CDR3 DNA follows: TGTGCCAGCAGCCTAGGGACAGATATGAACACTGAAGCTTTCTTT. Protein product: CASSLGTDMNTEAFF.

This clonotype was seen a handful of times. The rearrangement uses TRBV2 and TRBJ2-5; 11 bases align to TRBD1. Germline V gives CDR1 SNHLY, CDR2 FYNNEI. Unmatched junction bases numbered 6, after V lost 10 bases and J lost 5 bases. This CDR3 region has 13 residues. Here the CDR3 reads CATTDRGQETQYF. The CDR3 DNA sequence: TGTGCCACTACGGACAGGGGGCAGGAGACCCAGTACTTC.

A note on this clonotype: A much larger clone is a single base away; this may be a read error. Lacking the conserved final phenylalanine or tryptophan, this CDR3 likely reflects a read error. The chain couples TRBV20-1 to TRBJ1-1; 7 nucleotides agree with TRBD1. CDR3 length: 13 residues. V shed 2 bases, J shed 3 bases, and the junction held 3 bases outside the gene matches. The germline V gene encodes CDR1 DFQATT and CDR2 SNEGSKA (reference sequence). The DNA of the CDR3 is TGCAGTGCTAGACAGGGGGAGGACACTGAAGCTTTCTCT. Amino acid sequence: CSARQGEDTEAFS.

V is TRBV28 and J is TRBJ2-7, with D tentatively TRBD1 (6 bases). Germline V CDR1 and CDR2: MDHEN, SYDVKM. The CDR3 loop spans 14 amino acids. V was cut by 5 bases and J by 5 bases, with 16 bases left in between. For the CDR3, the DNA is TGTGCCAGCAGTCCCACAGGGATGGGGAACGAGCAGTACTTC. Amino acid sequence: CASSPTGMGNEQYF.

This clonotype was found a few times. The V and J genes are TRBV24-1 and TRBJ1-6; D unclear. Germline values: CDR1 KGHDR, CDR2 SFDVKD. The CDR3 has 16 amino acids. The germline V and J ends were trimmed by 1 base and 7 bases, with 13 bases remaining between them. The CDR3 here is CATSDFPQRGNSPLHF. The CDR3, as DNA: TGTGCCACCAGTGATTTTCCTCAGCGCGGGAATTCACCCCTCCACTTT.

This clonotype was detected a few times. The chain links TRBV27 to TRBJ2-7, with D maybe TRBD2 (5 bases). Germline V lookup: CDR1 MNHEY, CDR2 SMNVEV (reference sequence). This CDR3 has 16 amino acids. Trimming shortened V by 0 bases and J by 2 bases, and 14 bases separated the two germline ends. This CDR3 reads CASSLSQDGMTYEQYF. CDR3 coding DNA: TGTGCCAGCAGTTTATCCCAGGACGGGATGACCTACGAGCAGTACTTC.

Of note for this clonotype: At one end, the junction sequence differs from germline, possibly due to a read error. The chain combines TRBV20-1 with TRBJ2-3; possibly TRBD1 or TRBD2 for D (5 bases each). Germline assignment: CDR1 DFQATT and CDR2 SNEGSKA (reference sequence). The CDR3 spans 13 residues. CDR3 bases: TGCAGTGCAAGAGGGGAGAACACAGATACGCAGTATTTT. Residues: CSARGENTDTQYF.

The chain employs TRBV10-3 and TRBJ2-7; 10 nucleotides agree with TRBD2. Per germline, CDR1 ENHRY and CDR2 SYGVKD. Unmatched junction bases numbered 3, after V lost 2 bases and J lost 2 bases. The CDR3 consists of 15 residues. CDR3 sequence reads: CAISEASGSAYEQYF. As DNA, the CDR3 is TGTGCCATCAGTGAGGCTAGCGGGAGCGCCTACGAGCAGTACTTC.

The CDR3 reads CAWSPPDRKNSPLHF. As DNA, the CDR3 is TGTGCCTGGAGTCCCCCGGACAGAAAAAATTCACCCCTCCACTTT. This rearrangement joins TRBV30 to TRBJ1-6; tentative D call: TRBD1 (6 bases). The ends were cut back, 2 bases at V and 7 bases at J, with 15 bases in the middle. The CDR3 is made up of 15 amino acids. CDR1 is GTSNPN, CDR2 SVGIG, per germline (reference sequence).

Worth noting for this clonotype: A much larger clone differs by one base, so this may be a read error. CDR3 protein: CASSQGAAGNSIYF. DNA of the CDR3: TGTGCCAGCAGCCAAGGGGCAGCTGGAAACTCCATATATTTT. This chain connects TRBV5-6 to TRBJ1-3, with D maybe TRBD1 (5 bases). This CDR3 has 14 residues. Germline V gives CDR1 SGHDT, CDR2 YYEEEE.

There are many counts of this clonotype. The chain combines TRBV6-2 or TRBV6-3 with TRBJ1-2, with a tentative D call TRBD1 (5 bases). Germline lookup yields CDR1 MNHEY and CDR2 SVGEGT. The length of the CDR3 is 15 residues. V was cut by 2 bases and J by 4 bases, with 14 bases left in between. The CDR3, as DNA: TGTGCCAGCAGTTACCCGGACACTAGTCCCTATGGCTACACCTTC. It specifies CASSYPDTSPYGYTF.

V and J are TRBV7-2 and TRBJ2-7; D call uncertain. This CDR3 contains 13 residues. CDR1 is SGHTA, CDR2 FQGNSA, per germline. Trimming removed 8 bases at V and 4 bases at J, with 15 bases between. CDR3 in amino acids: CASRLLGGYEQYF. In DNA, the CDR3 is TGTGCCAGCCGCCTACTGGGTGGGTACGAGCAGTACTTC.